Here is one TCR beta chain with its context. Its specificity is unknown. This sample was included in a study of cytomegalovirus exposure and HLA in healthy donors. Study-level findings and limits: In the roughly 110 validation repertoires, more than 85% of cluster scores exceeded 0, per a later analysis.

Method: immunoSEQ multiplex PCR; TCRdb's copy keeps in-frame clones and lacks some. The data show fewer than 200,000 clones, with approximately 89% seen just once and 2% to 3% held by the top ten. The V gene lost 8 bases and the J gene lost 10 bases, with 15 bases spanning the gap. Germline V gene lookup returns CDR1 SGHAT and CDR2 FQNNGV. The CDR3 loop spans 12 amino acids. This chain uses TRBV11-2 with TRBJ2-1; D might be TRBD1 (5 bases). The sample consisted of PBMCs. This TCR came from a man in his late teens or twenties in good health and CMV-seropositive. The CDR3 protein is CASRLTGSEQFF. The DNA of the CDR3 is TGTGCCAGCCGCCTCACAGGCTCAGAGCAGTTCTTC.